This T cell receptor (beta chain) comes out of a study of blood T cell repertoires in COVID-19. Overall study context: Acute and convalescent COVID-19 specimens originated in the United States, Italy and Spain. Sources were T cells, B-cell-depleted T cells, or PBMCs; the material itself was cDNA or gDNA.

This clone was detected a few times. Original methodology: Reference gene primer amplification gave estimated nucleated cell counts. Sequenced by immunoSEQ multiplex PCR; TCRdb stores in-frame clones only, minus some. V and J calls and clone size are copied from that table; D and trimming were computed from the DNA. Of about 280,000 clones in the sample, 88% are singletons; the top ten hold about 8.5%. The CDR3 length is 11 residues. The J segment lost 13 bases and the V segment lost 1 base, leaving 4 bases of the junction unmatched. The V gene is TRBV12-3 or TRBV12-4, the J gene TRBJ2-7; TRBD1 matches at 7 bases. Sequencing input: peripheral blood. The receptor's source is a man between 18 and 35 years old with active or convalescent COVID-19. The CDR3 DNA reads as TGTGCCAGCAGTTTAGGGCAGGGGGTTTACTTC. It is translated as CASSLGQGVYF.